A single sample gave rise to the 30 T cell receptor beta chains below, sequenced in a study of OX40 agonist ivuxolimab in advanced cancers. This table comes from immunoSEQ multiplex PCR, and its TCRdb copy is limited to in-frame clones, with some not included. The sample includes some 69,000 clones, almost 90% seen only once; the top ten take roughly 3%. The sequencing used CD4+ or CD8+ T cells sorted from blood, collected in a trial of the OX40 agonist ivuxolimab. Receptor source: an adult with an advanced solid tumor such as melanoma, head and neck, liver or kidney cancer.

The chain recombines TRBV11-3 with TRBJ1-4, with TRBD1 matching 8 bases. Germline assignment: CDR1 SGHNT and CDR2 YENEEA. Trimming took 5 bases from V and 4 from J; bases not matched to a gene: 6. There are 15 residues in the CDR3. As DNA, the CDR3 is TGTGCCAGCAGCCCCCGGACAGGGTATAATGAAAAACTGTTTTTT. It is translated as CASSPRTGYNEKLFF.

The chain carries TRBV10-2 and TRBJ1-6, with a tentative D call TRBD1 (6 bases). The CDR3 extends over 14 amino acids. Looked up from germline, CDR1 is WSHSY and CDR2 is SAAADI. Trimming left V 6 bases short and J 8 bases short, with 14 bases between. The CDR3 nucleotides read TGCGCCAGCAGGGGGCGGGACAACCATTCACCCCTCCACTTT. Translation: CASRGRDNHSPLHF.

V usage is TRBV7-2 and J usage is TRBJ1-6, with TRBD1 as a possible D gene (6 bases). V was trimmed by 3 bases and J by 6 bases, leaving 15 bases between them. CDR1 is SGHTA, CDR2 FQGNSA, per germline. The CDR3 sequence is 16 residues long. CDR3 sequence reads: CASSFGGGRANSPLHF. DNA of the CDR3: TGTGCCAGCAGCTTTGGGGGGGGGCGAGCTAATTCACCCCTCCACTTT.

In nucleotides, the CDR3 is TGTGCCAGCAGCGAGGACAGGGCGCCTAGCAATCAGCCCCAGCATTTT. Protein product: CASSEDRAPSNQPQHF. This chain links TRBV28 with TRBJ1-5; 8 bases map to TRBD1. Germline CDR1 is MDHEN and CDR2 is SYDVKM. Unmatched junction bases numbered 7, after V lost 6 bases and J lost 0 bases. The CDR3 is 16 residues long.

The genes are TRBV5-4 and TRBJ2-4; D might be TRBD1 (5 bases). Germline V gene sequence: CDR1 SGHNT, CDR2 YYREEE (reference sequence). Trimming removed 0 bases at V and 5 bases at J, with 9 bases between. The CDR3 has 14 residues. The CDR3 here is CASSLGGAENIQYF. CDR3 coding DNA: TGTGCCAGCAGCTTGGGGGGCGCCGAAAACATTCAGTACTTC. Together with reference TRBV5-4 and TRBJ2-4, the CDR3 gives the full variable domain: ETGVTQSPTHLIKTRGQQVTLRCSSQSGHNTVSWYQQALGQGPQFIFQYYREEENGRGNFPPRFSGLQFPNYSSELNVNALELDDSALYLCASSLGGAENIQYFGAGTRLSVL.

CDR3 DNA: TGTGCCAGCAGCCTAGGGCAGGCGGGCCAATATGGCTACACCTTC. Residues: CASSLGQAGQYGYTF. The chain has TRBV28 and TRBJ1-2; D unclear. V was clipped by 6 bases and J by 5 bases, with 19 bases between them. This CDR3 region has 15 residues. The V gene's germline CDR1 is MDHEN and CDR2 SYDVKM.

The CDR3 nucleotides read TGTGCCAGTAGTAACCCTGGACAGGGCGGGACCATTACGCAGTATTTT. It is translated as CASSNPGQGGTITQYF. This chain links TRBV19 with TRBJ2-3, with 8 nucleotides matching TRBD1. Per germline, CDR1 LNHDA and CDR2 SQIVND (reference sequence). Trimming took 4 bases from V and 8 from J; bases not matched to a gene: 14. CDR3 length: 16 residues.

CDR3 sequence (DNA): TGTGCCAGCTGGAAAGGGCCCTCCTCCTACAATGAGCAGTTCTTC. Amino acid sequence: CASWKGPSSYNEQFF. The chain carries TRBV6-6 and TRBJ2-1; D uncertain. V lost 8 bases, J lost 0 bases, and 14 bases lay in between. CDR3 length equals 15 residues. The V gene's germline CDR1 is MNHNY and CDR2 SVGAGI (reference sequence).

This clone appeared once. The V and J genes are TRBV7-3 and TRBJ2-3; D gene unclear. Germline-derived CDR1 and CDR2 are SGHTA and FQGTGA. The ends were cut back, 8 bases at V and 1 base at J, with 7 bases in the middle. The length of the CDR3 is 12 residues. CDR3 nucleotide sequence: TGTGCCAGCTCGGCGGGCACAGATACGCAGTATTTT. Amino acids: CASSAGTDTQYF. Filled out from reference TRBV7-3 and TRBJ2-3, the complete variable domain reads GAGVSQTPSNKVTEKGKYVELRCDPISGHTALYWYRQSLGQGPEFLIYFQGTGAADDSGLPNDRFFAVRPEGSVSTLKIQRTERGDSAVYLCASSAGTDTQYFGPGTRLTVL.

This chain links TRBV19 with TRBJ2-2; 7 positions agree with TRBD2. CDR3 length: 14 residues. Trimming at V came to 6 bases and at J to 4 bases, leaving 5 bases not matched to a gene. Germline-derived CDR1 and CDR2 are LNHDA and SQIVND (reference sequence). The CDR3 sequence is CASSPSGGTGELFF. CDR3 nucleotides: TGTGCCAGTAGCCCCTCGGGGGGCACCGGGGAGCTGTTTTTT. The whole variable domain, remainder taken from reference TRBV19 and TRBJ2-2, is DGGITQSPKYLFRKEGQNVTLSCEQNLNHDAMYWYRQDPGQGLRLIYYSQIVNDFQKGDIAEGYSVSREKKESFPLTVTSAQKNPTAFYLCASSPSGGTGELFFGEGSRLTVL.

The rearrangement links TRBV30 to TRBJ1-5; TRBD1 aligns across 10 bases. CDR3 length equals 15 residues. The V and J ends lost 5 bases and 4 bases, in that order; junction bases with no gene match: 8. Germline lookup yields CDR1 GTSNPN and CDR2 SVGIG (reference sequence). The CDR3 is CAWGPGQGKNQPQHF. DNA for the CDR3: TGTGCCTGGGGGCCGGGACAGGGGAAGAATCAGCCCCAGCATTTT.

This sequence joins TRBV14 and TRBJ2-3; D tentatively reads TRBD1 or TRBD2 (6 bases each). CDR3 length: 15 amino acids. Germline V gene sequence: CDR1 SGHDN, CDR2 FVKESK. V was clipped by 4 bases and J by 2 bases, with 13 bases between them. The CDR3 protein is CASSRRGAYTDTQYF. For the CDR3, the DNA is TGTGCCAGCAGCCGAAGGGGGGCGTACACAGATACGCAGTATTTT.

This chain links TRBV11-3 with TRBJ2-4; 7 nucleotides match TRBD2. This CDR3 has 14 residues. Germline CDR1 and CDR2: SGHNT and YENEEA. J lost 5 bases, V lost 4 bases, and 5 bases had no gene match. This CDR3 reads CASSSSSGENIQYF. CDR3 DNA: TGTGCCAGCAGCTCGAGCAGCGGGGAAAACATTCAGTACTTC. Filled out from reference TRBV11-3 and TRBJ2-4, the complete variable domain reads EAGVVQSPRYKIIEKKQPVAFWCNPISGHNTLYWYLQNLGQGPELLIRYENEEAVDDSQLPKDRFSAERLKGVDSTLKIQPAELGDSAVYLCASSSSSGENIQYFGAGTRLSVL.

This CDR3 reads CASSFKRGPLNQPQHF. The CDR3 DNA is TGTGCCAGCAGCTTTAAGAGGGGTCCGCTCAATCAGCCCCAGCATTTT. V gene TRBV5-6 combines with J gene TRBJ1-5; a possible D gene is TRBD1 (5 bases). The CDR3 length is 16 residues. The germline V gene has CDR1 SGHDT and CDR2 YYEEEE. The V gene lost 2 bases and the J gene lost 3 bases, with 15 bases spanning the gap.

The V gene is TRBV11-3, the J gene TRBJ2-5; a possible D gene is TRBD2 (6 bases). V lost 6 bases and J 2 bases, leaving 22 bases between the germline ends. This CDR3 contains 17 residues. Germline assignment: CDR1 SGHNT and CDR2 YENEEA. CDR3 sequence reads: CASRTSFAPSGQETQYF. The CDR3 nucleotides are TGTGCCAGCAGGACTTCCTTCGCCCCCAGCGGGCAAGAGACCCAGTACTTC.

The CDR3 nucleotides are TGTGCCAGCAGCATTACTAGCGGGGGGGGTGGTGAGCAGTTCTTC. Protein: CASSITSGGGGEQFF. The rearrangement joins TRBV7-8 to TRBJ2-1, with 13 positions matching TRBD2. The CDR3 is 15 amino acids. The V and J ends lost 5 bases and 9 bases, in that order; junction bases with no gene match: 7. The germline CDR1 and CDR2 sequences are SGHVS and FQNEAQ.

V gene TRBV14 combines with J gene TRBJ1-1, with TRBD1 matching 12 bases. V gave up 4 bases and J gave up 11 bases; unmatched junction bases: 8. Germline CDR1 is SGHDN and CDR2 is FVKESK. This CDR3 region has 14 residues. DNA for the CDR3: TGTGCCAGCAGCCCCCCCGGGACAGGGGGCAGTGCTTTCTTT. Translating it yields CASSPPGTGGSAFF.

The chain employs TRBV9 and TRBJ2-7, with D possibly being TRBD1 or TRBD2 (5 bases each). Germline lookup yields CDR1 SGDLS and CDR2 YYNGEE. The V and J ends lost 1 base and 2 bases respectively, with 16 bases between them. The CDR3 runs 16 residues. DNA of the CDR3: TGTGCCAGCAGCGTAACCTGGGACGGGCTTCCCTACGAGCAGTACTTC. Its protein is CASSVTWDGLPYEQYF.

The chain has TRBV7-8 and TRBJ1-1; perhaps TRBD1 as D (6 bases). Trimming took 5 bases from V and 1 from J, leaving 14 bases between them. Germline CDR1 is SGHVS and CDR2 is FQNEAQ. The CDR3 runs 15 residues. In DNA form, the CDR3 reads TGTGCCAGCAGCCTAACGGGACAAGCGAACACTGAAGCTTTCTTT. This codes for CASSLTGQANTEAFF.

The gene calls are TRBV7-2 and TRBJ2-2; D unclear. This CDR3 is built from 14 residues. The V and J ends lost 3 bases and 3 bases respectively, with 8 bases between them. Germline V gene sequence: CDR1 SGHTA, CDR2 FQGNSA. The CDR3: CASSFGLDTGELFF. As DNA, the CDR3 is TGTGCCAGCAGCTTCGGGTTGGACACCGGGGAGCTGTTTTTT.

This clone was recorded once. The V and J genes are TRBV18 and TRBJ1-1; a possible D gene is TRBD1 (5 bases). Germline loops: CDR1 KGHSH, CDR2 LQKENI. CDR3 length equals 14 residues. V gave up 6 bases and J gave up 1 base, with 12 bases separating them. The CDR3: CASSRSGQNTEAFF. The CDR3 DNA reads TGTGCCAGCTCCCGGTCGGGGCAGAACACTGAAGCTTTCTTT. Using reference TRBV18 and TRBJ1-1 for the parts outside the CDR3, the full variable domain is NAGVMQNPRHLVRRRGQEARLRCSPMKGHSHVYWYRQLPEEGLKFMVYLQKENIIDESGMPKERFSAEFPKEGPSILRIQQVVRGDSAAYFCASSRSGQNTEAFFGQGTRLTVV.

J is TRBJ2-1 and V is TRBV7-9; maybe TRBD2 (6 bases). With 1 base removed from V and 0 bases from J, the gap between germline ends came to 13 bases. This CDR3 is built from 17 residues. Looked up from germline, CDR1 is SEHNR and CDR2 is FQNEAQ (reference sequence). The DNA of the CDR3 is TGTGCCAGCAGCTTAGATGGGGGGTTGGTCTCCTACAATGAGCAGTTCTTC. This codes for CASSLDGGLVSYNEQFF.

This clone appeared once. The chain links TRBV7-9 to TRBJ2-3, with a possible D match to TRBD1 (6 bases). Germline V CDR1 and CDR2: SEHNR, FQNEAQ (reference sequence). The CDR3 consists of 14 residues. V gave up 6 bases and J gave up 1 base, with 11 bases separating them. The CDR3 reads CASRRDTGTDTQYF. The DNA for the CDR3 is TGTGCCAGCAGAAGGGACACCGGCACAGATACGCAGTATTTT. The full variable domain, completed using reference TRBV7-9 and TRBJ2-3, is DTGVSQNPRHKITKRGQNVTFRCDPISEHNRLYWYRQTLGQGPEFLTYFQNEAQLEKSRLLSDRFSAERPKGSFSTLEIQRTEQGDSAMYLCASRRDTGTDTQYFGPGTRLTVL.

This rearrangement joins TRBV10-3 to TRBJ2-1; the match to TRBD1 covers 7 bases. J was trimmed by 5 bases and V by 4 bases; bases with no gene match: 8. Germline V gives CDR1 ENHRY, CDR2 SYGVKD. The CDR3 contains 15 residues. The CDR3 loop is CAISGPGTVNNEQFF. For the CDR3, the DNA is TGTGCCATCAGTGGTCCCGGGACAGTAAACAATGAGCAGTTCTTC.

This clone was picked up one time. The V call is TRBV11-2, the J call TRBJ2-2; the D gene could be TRBD1 or TRBD2 (5 bases each). V was cut by 1 base and J by 0 bases, with 6 bases left in between. CDR3 length: 15 amino acids. Germline V CDR1 and CDR2: SGHAT, FQNNGV. The CDR3 region has the DNA TGTGCCAGCAGCTTAGGGGGGACGAACACCGGGGAGCTGTTTTTT. Residues: CASSLGGTNTGELFF.

This chain uses TRBV6-5 with TRBJ1-1; D is unresolved. This CDR3 region has 14 residues. Trimming pared 3 bases from V and 3 bases from J, leaving 11 bases between. Per germline, CDR1 MNHEY and CDR2 SVGAGI. The chain's CDR3 is CASSYTDQYTEAFF. CDR3 nucleotides: TGTGCCAGCAGTTATACTGACCAATACACTGAAGCTTTCTTT.

Turning to this clone: One end of the junction is discordant with germline, which a read error may explain. The V call is TRBV7-8, the J call TRBJ1-4; D unresolved. There are 13 residues in the CDR3. Germline loops: CDR1 SGHVS, CDR2 FQNEAQ. CDR3 in amino acids: CASSSRTTEKLFF. CDR3 bases: TGTGCCAGCAGCTCCAGAACTACTGAAAAACTGTTTTTT.

The rearrangement links TRBV21-1 to TRBJ2-5; the D call of TRBD2 is as the table states it, not checked on the DNA. TRBV21-1 is tagged as a pseudogene. The CDR3 is made up of 15 amino acids. Here the CDR3 reads CASSTSGTSRETQYF. CDR3 nucleotide sequence: TGTGCCAGCAGCACGTCCGGGACTAGCAGAGAGACCCAGTACTTC.

V and J are TRBV5-4 and TRBJ2-7; D call uncertain. This CDR3 is built from 14 residues. V was shortened by 2 bases and J by 0 bases, with 9 bases between the two germline ends. The V gene's germline CDR1 is SGHNT and CDR2 YYREEE (reference sequence). The chain's CDR3 is CASSFVEHSYEQYF. As DNA, the CDR3 is TGTGCCAGCAGCTTCGTTGAGCACTCCTACGAGCAGTACTTC.

V gene TRBV7-8 combines with J gene TRBJ2-1; D is perhaps TRBD1 (6 bases). CDR3 length: 16 amino acids. CDR1 is SGHVS, CDR2 FQNEAQ, per germline. Trimming shortened V by 5 bases and J by 0 bases, and 14 bases separated the two germline ends. The CDR3 spells CASSAYRVASYNEQFF. The CDR3 DNA follows: TGTGCCAGCAGCGCATACAGGGTAGCCTCCTACAATGAGCAGTTCTTC.